This T cell receptor beta chain was found in a study of T-cell memory formation after mild COVID-19. Overall study results and limits: Among contracting clones, CD4+ were mainly CM/EM and CD8+ enriched in EMRA.

The CDR3 extends over 17 amino acids. In germline, CDR1 is SGHKS, CDR2 YYEKEE (reference sequence). Deletions cut 4 bases from V and 2 bases from J, with 21 bases between. This clonotype has just one count. No antigen is known for it. The authors produced TCR alpha and TCR beta cDNA libraries with sample barcodes and UMIs by 5'RACE using constant-segment primers. TCRdb ran MiXCR on the 5' RACE reads and lists one entry per CDR3 protein. The profile shows about 300,000 distinct CDR3 sequences, roughly a fifth of them singletons. The rearrangement uses TRBV5-5 and TRBJ1-2; the D is unclear. The specimen was PBMCs or a T cell subset sorted from them (not recorded which). The TCR sequence derives from a man aged 18 to 30 who had mild COVID-19 (a few samples of this study predate the infection). Cell type and time point are not known. This CDR3 is CASSMGWVMAANYGYTF. CDR3 nucleotide sequence: TGTGCCAGCAGCATGGGGTGGGTGATGGCAGCCAACTATGGCTACACCTTC.